This T cell receptor (beta chain) was sequenced during a study of Graves' ophthalmopathy and Graves' hyperthyroidism. This clonotype was seen a single time. CDR3 length: 19 amino acids. Losses at the gene ends were 9 bases for V and 3 bases for J; bases not matched to a gene: 23. Germline CDR1 is ENHRY and CDR2 is SYGVKD. The study amplified TCR beta CDR3 regions using RNA transcripts. HTBI primers served in a first-round RT-PCR, which a second-round multiplex PCR followed. TCRdb redid the calling of the multiplex PCR reads with MiXCR, one entry per CDR3 protein. The sample has about 400,000 distinct CDR3 sequences, around 17% seen once.

The sequencing input was peripheral blood. The sequence derives from a woman younger than 30 with Graves' ophthalmopathy. The gene calls are TRBV10-3 and TRBJ2-7, with TRBD2 matching 10 bases. DNA of the CDR3: TGTGCCATTCGGTCCCCACGGAGTCTAGCGGGAGAATGGGACTACGAGCAGTACTTC. Residues: CAIRSPRSLAGEWDYEQYF.